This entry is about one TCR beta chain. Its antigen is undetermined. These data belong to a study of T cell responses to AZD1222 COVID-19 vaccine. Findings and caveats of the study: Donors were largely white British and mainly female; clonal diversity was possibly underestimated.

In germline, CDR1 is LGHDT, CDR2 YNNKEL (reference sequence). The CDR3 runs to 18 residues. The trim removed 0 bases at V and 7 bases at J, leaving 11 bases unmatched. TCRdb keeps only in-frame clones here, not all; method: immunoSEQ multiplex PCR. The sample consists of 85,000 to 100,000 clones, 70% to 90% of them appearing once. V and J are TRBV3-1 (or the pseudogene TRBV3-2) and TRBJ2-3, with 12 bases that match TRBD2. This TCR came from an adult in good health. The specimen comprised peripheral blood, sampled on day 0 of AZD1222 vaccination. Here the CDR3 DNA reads TGTGCCAGCAGCCAAGATCCTCGACTAGCGGGGGCCTCAAATACGCAGTATTTT. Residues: CASSQDPRLAGASNTQYF.